A selection of T cell receptor beta chains follows, all from one sample in a study of yellow fever vaccine responses in identical twins. TCRdb itself ran the RT-PCR reads through MiXCR, one entry per CDR3 protein. The sample comprises around 3,600 distinct CDR3 sequences, 84% of which are singletons, and approximately 2.9% rests with the top ten. Specimen: T cells from blood (PBMCs), unsorted or a sorted subset (not recorded which), collected before or after yellow fever vaccination (not recorded which). Receptor source: a woman younger than 35 who received the yellow fever vaccine. Each CDR3 is given with its conserved first and last residue. Each record gives: J gene, clone size, V gene, D gene, CDR3 protein, CDR3 DNA. A D gene is named only where the DNA matches it firmly. Part of the rows lack a size; the others show once, few, many or a class for expanded clones.

>TRBJ2-7|.|TRBV3-1|TRBD1
CASSPGTGFYEQYF
TGTGCCAGCAGCCCCGGGACAGGATTCTACGAGCAGTACTTC
>TRBJ2-5|once|TRBV15|.
CATVSRDGQETQYF
TGTGCCACCGTATCGAGGGACGGCCAAGAGACCCAGTACTTC
>TRBJ2-3|.|TRBV5-5|TRBD1
CASSLGTGSSDTQYF
TGTGCCAGCAGCTTGGGGACAGGGAGTTCAGATACGCAGTATTTT
>TRBJ2-7|.|TRBV11-2|TRBD1
CASSALQGAVYEQYF
TGTGCCAGCAGCGCCCTACAGGGGGCGGTGTACGAGCAGTACTTC
>TRBJ2-7|.|TRBV29-1|.
CSVGDNSYEQYF
TGCAGCGTTGGGGACAACTCCTACGAGCAGTACTTC
>TRBJ2-2|.|TRBV10-3|.
CAISVLAASNTGELFF
TGTGCCATCAGTGTATTGGCGGCCTCGAACACCGGGGAGCTGTTTTTT
>TRBJ1-5|.|TRBV27|.
CASSLQGNQPQHF
TGTGCCAGCAGTTTACAGGGGAATCAGCCCCAGCATTTT
>TRBJ2-2|.|TRBV4-1|.
CASSRETGELFF
TGCGCCAGCAGCCGGGAAACCGGGGAGCTGTTTTTT
>TRBJ2-1|.|TRBV19|.
CASSTRNEQFF
TGTGCCAGTAGTACTCGAAATGAGCAGTTCTTC
>TRBJ2-1|.|TRBV11-1|TRBD2
CASSLAGGGNEQFF
TGTGCCAGCAGCTTAGCAGGCGGGGGCAATGAGCAGTTCTTC
>TRBJ1-1|once|TRBV7-9|.
CASSMTSMHLNTEAFF
TGTGCCAGCAGCATGACAAGTATGCACTTGAACACTGAAGCTTTCTTT
>TRBJ2-2|.|TRBV3-1|.
CASSQASFGELFF
TGTGCCAGCAGCCAAGCCTCATTCGGGGAGCTGTTTTTT
>TRBJ2-5|.|TRBV7-9|.
CASSFTGGETQYF
TGTGCCAGCAGCTTTACAGGAGGAGAGACCCAGTACTTC
>TRBJ2-2|.|TRBV3-1|.
CASSRTGTNTGELFF
TGTGCCAGCAGCCGGACGGGTACGAACACCGGGGAGCTGTTTTTT
>TRBJ2-7|.|TRBV3-1|.
CASSQVNYEQYF
TGTGCCAGCAGCCAAGTAAATTACGAGCAGTACTTC
>TRBJ1-2|.|TRBV4-1|TRBD1
CASSPRTGDNYGYTF
TGCGCCAGCAGCCCCCGGACAGGGGATAACTATGGCTACACCTTC
>TRBJ1-1|.|TRBV7-6|TRBD1
CASSSGGLSTEAFF
TGTGCCAGCAGCTCAGGGGGACTTAGCACTGAAGCTTTCTTT
>TRBJ2-7|.|TRBV12-3/TRBV12-4|.
CASRGQNSYEQYF
TGTGCCAGCCGGGGGCAAAACTCCTACGAGCAGTACTTC
>TRBJ2-1|.|TRBV7-2|TRBD2
CASSLTSGSNEQFF
TGTGCCAGCAGCCTGACTAGCGGGTCGAATGAGCAGTTCTTC
>TRBJ2-7|.|TRBV5-4|.
CATSSRGPEEQYF
TGTGCCACCTCCTCGCGGGGGCCTGAAGAGCAGTACTTC